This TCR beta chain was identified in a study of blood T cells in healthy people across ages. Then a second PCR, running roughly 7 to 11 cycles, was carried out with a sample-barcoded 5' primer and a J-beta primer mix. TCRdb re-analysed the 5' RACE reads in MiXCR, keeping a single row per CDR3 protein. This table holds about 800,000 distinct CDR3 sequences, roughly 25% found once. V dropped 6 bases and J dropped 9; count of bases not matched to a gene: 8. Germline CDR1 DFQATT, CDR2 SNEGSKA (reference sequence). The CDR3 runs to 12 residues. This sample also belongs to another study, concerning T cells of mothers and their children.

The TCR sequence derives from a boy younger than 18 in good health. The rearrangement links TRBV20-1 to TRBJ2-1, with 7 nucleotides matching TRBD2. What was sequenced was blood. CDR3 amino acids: CSASSLAGEQFF. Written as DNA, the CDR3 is TGCAGTGCCAGCTCATTAGCGGGTGAGCAGTTCTTC.